This T cell receptor (beta chain) was documented in a study of cytomegalovirus exposure and HLA in healthy donors. The donors were in the approximately 120-subject validation cohort; that cohort was separate from the approximately 670-subject first cohort. Study-wide results and caveats: The classifier reportedly diagnosed cytomegalovirus status with high specificity and sensitivity. Researchers reported that a few CMV-associated chains were confirmed in vitro as CMV antigen-specific. The dataset shows that most TCR sequences were rare, while some public TCRs occurred in many donors.

This table comes from immunoSEQ multiplex PCR, and its TCRdb copy is limited to in-frame clones, with some not included. Of about 330,000 clones listed, roughly 87% are singletons. Turning to this clone: Its antigen is unidentified.

This receptor was obtained from a woman younger than 45 in good health and CMV-seropositive. Sequencing was performed on PBMCs.

CDR3 region: CASSTWTSGGGQTQYF. The CDR3 region has the DNA TGTGCCAGCAGTACTTGGACTAGCGGGGGCGGGCAGACCCAGTACTTC. The V and J genes are TRBV6-6 and TRBJ2-5; 13 bases line up with TRBD2. The CDR3 is made up of 16 amino acids. V lost 5 bases and J lost 6; bases outside the gene matches: 9. Germline V gene sequence: CDR1 MNHNY, CDR2 SVGAGI (reference sequence).